These 18 T cell receptor beta chains came from one sample sequenced in a study of post-analysis software for immune sequencing data (dated by TCRdb to about 2015). No antigens are known for them. What the study reported, not specific to this receptor: Four to six TRBV segments, including TRBV5-6, TRBV5-1 and TRBV20-1, were significantly more frequent in patients than controls.

The receptor library was made with PCR. These reads were obtained on an Illumina HiSeq 2500. To reduce PCR and sequencing biases, unique molecular identifiers were built into the TCR beta cDNA libraries. Through fastp at Q25 and MiXCR, TCRdb rebuilt clones from the public reads, retaining in-frame beta chains. Rows are combined by CDR3 protein, so each entry shows the most common genes and DNA. The sample profile shows 750,000 to 950,000 distinct CDR3 sequences; about 53% of them were found once. Roughly 4.4% of the sample is in the top ten clones. Sequences were obtained from blood. The origin of the receptors is a girl aged 5 to 17 with multiple sclerosis.

V and J are TRBV12-3 or TRBV12-4 and TRBJ2-4; possibly TRBD1 for D (6 bases). The J call may be mistaken, given a closer DNA end match to TRBJ2-7. The CDR3 contains 12 residues. In DNA form, the CDR3 reads TGTGCCAGCAAAGGGGGAGTTTACGAGCAGTACTTC. Its protein is CASKGGVYEQYF.

The rearrangement joins TRBV5-6 to TRBJ2-5, with D possibly being TRBD1 or TRBD2 (5 bases each). V was cut by 0 bases and J by 6 bases, with 12 bases left in between. The CDR3 has 14 amino acids. The germline V gene encodes CDR1 SGHDT and CDR2 YYEEEE. DNA of the CDR3: TGTGCCAGCAGCTTGGCTCCCAGGGAGAAGACCCAGTACTTC. Amino acids: CASSLAPREKTQYF.

There are a few counts of this clonotype. CDR3 DNA sequence: TGTGCCAGCAGCCCGCCGGGGACTAGCTATGAGCAGTTCTTC. Translating it yields CASSPPGTSYEQFF. This rearrangement joins TRBV7-6 to TRBJ2-1; 9 nucleotides agree with TRBD2. Per germline, CDR1 SGHVS and CDR2 FNYEAQ. CDR3 length equals 14 residues. The J segment lost 8 bases and the V segment lost 5 bases, leaving 7 bases of the junction unmatched.

The J gene is TRBJ2-7, the V gene TRBV20-1; maybe TRBD1 (5 bases). This CDR3 comprises 15 residues. The V gene lost 0 bases and the J gene lost 0 bases, with 12 bases spanning the gap. CDR1 is DFQATT and CDR2 is SNEGSKA in the germline V gene (reference sequence). The CDR3 reads CSARDPSQGSYEQYF. DNA of the CDR3: TGCAGTGCTAGAGATCCCAGCCAGGGCTCCTACGAGCAGTACTTC.

V gene TRBV7-2 combines with J gene TRBJ2-1, with 8 bases fitting TRBD1. V was pared by 4 bases and J by 5 bases, with 7 bases of the junction left unmatched. Germline CDR1 reads SGHTA; CDR2 reads FQGNSA. The CDR3 covers 15 residues. CDR3 amino acids: CASSSRTGSHNEQFF. As DNA, the CDR3 is TGTGCCAGCAGCTCCCGGACAGGGTCCCACAATGAGCAGTTCTTC.

V and J are TRBV2 and TRBJ2-7; perhaps D is TRBD1 or TRBD2 (5 bases each). CDR1 is SNHLY, CDR2 FYNNEI, per germline. There are 12 residues in the CDR3. V was pared by 1 base and J by 10 bases, with 11 bases between. The CDR3: CASSEVRGRQYF. The CDR3 DNA follows: TGTGCCAGCAGTGAAGTTAGGGGACGACAGTACTTC.

The gene calls are TRBV20-1 and TRBJ2-5; D unclear. V was cut by 0 bases and J by 2 bases, with 13 bases left in between. Germline CDR1 is DFQATT and CDR2 is SNEGSKA (reference sequence). This CDR3 has 15 residues. DNA for the CDR3: TGCAGTGCTAGAGATTCGCGTAGGGCACAAGAGACCCAGTACTTC. It translates to CSARDSRRAQETQYF.

This clonotype was counted once. The rearrangement links TRBV2 to TRBJ2-6, with 10 bases fitting TRBD1. V was pared by 1 base and J by 0 bases, with 6 bases of the junction left unmatched. The CDR3 extends over 19 amino acids. The V gene's germline CDR1 is SNHLY and CDR2 FYNNEI. CDR3 sequence: CASSEDGTGVNSGANVLTF. DNA for the CDR3: TGTGCCAGCAGTGAAGATGGGACAGGGGTGAACTCTGGGGCCAACGTCCTGACTTTC.

The chain has TRBV25-1 and TRBJ2-3; D might be TRBD2 (6 bases). This CDR3 spans 13 amino acids. Germline V gives CDR1 MGHDK, CDR2 SYGVNS. With 6 bases removed from V and 4 bases from J, the gap between germline ends came to 11 bases. The CDR3 DNA sequence: TGTGCCAGCAGGCTTAGCGGAGCAGATACGCAGTATTTT. Amino acids: CASRLSGADTQYF.

The chain employs TRBV7-9 and TRBJ1-2; tentative D call: TRBD1 (6 bases). V lost 0 bases and J lost 2, with 22 bases in between. There are 19 residues in the CDR3. Looked up from germline, CDR1 is SEHNR and CDR2 is FQNEAQ (reference sequence). This chain's CDR3 is CASSLAVEPWGQLNYGYTF. Here the CDR3 DNA reads TGTGCCAGCAGCTTAGCTGTGGAACCCTGGGGACAACTAAACTATGGCTACACCTTC.

This clonotype was recorded a few times. The chain uses TRBV9 and TRBJ2-6; 8 nucleotides align to TRBD1. The ends lost 0 bases at V and 4 bases at J; junction bases unmatched: 12. Looked up from germline, CDR1 is SGDLS and CDR2 is YYNGEE. The CDR3 extends over 19 amino acids. The CDR3 DNA reads TGTGCCAGCAGCGTAGGTCTAGCTGGACAGGGCACCGGGGCCAACGTCCTGACTTTC. Its translation is CASSVGLAGQGTGANVLTF.

This clonotype was recorded a few times. This chain connects TRBV6-5 to TRBJ2-1; 7 positions match TRBD2. Trimming removed 1 base from V and 5 bases from J; junction bases left unmatched: 8. The CDR3 is made up of 16 amino acids. The germline gives CDR1 MNHEY, CDR2 SVGAGI. CDR3 sequence (DNA): TGTGCCAGCAGTTACTACGGCGGGAGCGGTAACAATGAGCAGTTCTTC. Translated, it gives CASSYYGGSGNNEQFF.

This clonotype is a singleton in its sample. The junction shows a germline mismatch at one end, possibly a read error. The J gene is TRBJ2-3, the V gene TRBV10-3; the D gene could be TRBD1 or TRBD2 (5 bases each). The CDR3 totals 14 residues. From germline, CDR1 is ENHRY and CDR2 SYGVKD. The chain's CDR3 is CAIRESKGTDTQYF. As DNA, the CDR3 is TGTGCCATCAGGGAGTCGAAGGGGACCGATACGCAGTATTTT.

The CDR3 bases are TGCGCCAGCAGCCTCACGACTAGCGGGGACTCCTACGAGCAGTACTTC. Translated: CASSLTTSGDSYEQYF. V usage is TRBV4-1 and J usage is TRBJ2-4, with TRBD2 matching over 11 bases. TRBJ2-7 explains the end of the DNA better; the J call may be wrong. The CDR3 runs 16 residues. Germline lookup yields CDR1 MGHRA and CDR2 YSYEKL.

The chain employs TRBV20-1 and TRBJ2-1; TRBD2 agrees at 13 bases. The V and J ends lost 3 bases and 15 bases, in that order; junction bases with no gene match: 14. The CDR3 extends over 15 amino acids. Germline loops: CDR1 DFQATT, CDR2 SNEGSKA (reference sequence). CDR3 sequence reads: CSASNGTSGVDLVFF. The CDR3 nucleotides read TGCAGTGCTAGCAACGGGACTAGCGGGGTAGATTTGGTGTTCTTC.

The V and J genes are TRBV6-5 and TRBJ2-1, with D maybe TRBD1 (5 bases). Germline-derived CDR1 and CDR2 are MNHEY and SVGAGI. The CDR3 has 12 amino acids. V shed 0 bases and J shed 14 bases, with 11 bases lying between them. The CDR3, as DNA: TGTGCCAGCAGTTACTCGTCAGGGCCAGAGTTCTTC. Translated: CASSYSSGPEFF.

The chain combines TRBV20-1 with TRBJ2-5; TRBD2 agrees at 10 bases. The J call may be incorrect, as the DNA end agrees better with TRBJ2-7. Germline V lookup: CDR1 DFQATT, CDR2 SNEGSKA (reference sequence). This CDR3 is built from 14 residues. Here the CDR3 DNA reads TGCAGTGCTAGACCGGGACTAGCGTCAAACGAGCAGTACTTC. It is translated as CSARPGLASNEQYF.

This clonotype was picked up a small number of times. The chain is built from TRBV7-3 and TRBJ2-7; D possibly corresponds to TRBD2 (6 bases). CDR1 and CDR2 from the germline V gene are SGHTA and FQGTGA. There are 13 residues in the CDR3. V dropped 7 bases and J dropped 3 bases, with 13 bases sitting between them. CDR3 coding DNA: TGTGCCAGCAACCTATTGGGGGGCTACGAGCAGTACTTC. Amino acids: CASNLLGGYEQYF. The complete variable domain, with remaining parts taken from reference TRBV7-3 and TRBJ2-7, reads GAGVSQTPSNKVTEKGKYVELRCDPISGHTALYWYRQSLGQGPEFLIYFQGTGAADDSGLPNDRFFAVRPEGSVSTLKIQRTERGDSAVYLCASNLLGGYEQYFGPGTRLTVT.